Presented here are 14 T cell receptor beta chains from one specimen sequenced in a study of Graves' ophthalmopathy and Graves' hyperthyroidism. As the template, RNA transcripts were used to amplify TCR beta CDR3 regions. RT-PCR with HTBI primers came first, then second-round multiplex PCR. TCRdb processed the multiplex PCR reads anew with MiXCR; each CDR3 protein has one entry. The table has 150,000 to 200,000 distinct CDR3 sequences, around two fifths seen once. The sequenced sample consisted of peripheral blood. The receptors stem from a young man with Graves' ophthalmopathy.

This clonotype was counted once. V and J are TRBV6-2 or TRBV6-3 and TRBJ1-1; 8 bases line up with TRBD1. The V segment lost 6 bases and the J segment 4 bases; nucleotides outside the gene matches: 7. This CDR3 spans 14 amino acids. Looked up from germline, CDR1 is MNHEY and CDR2 is SVGEGT. CDR3: CASRLQGEATEAFF. The CDR3 DNA is TGTGCCAGCAGGTTACAGGGGGAGGCCACTGAAGCTTTCTTT.

This rearrangement joins TRBV12-3 or TRBV12-4 to TRBJ1-1, with 10 bases that match TRBD1. The CDR3 is 15 amino acids. Losses at the gene ends were 5 bases for V and 4 bases for J; bases not matched to a gene: 7. The CDR3 here is CASSGLTGGPTEAFF. The CDR3 DNA follows: TGTGCCAGCAGTGGGCTGACAGGGGGCCCCACTGAAGCTTTCTTT.

In its sample, this clonotype was seen many times. The J gene is TRBJ2-2, the V gene TRBV10-3; 10 bases match TRBD1. This CDR3 is built from 13 residues. The junction had 2 bases not matched to a gene; V was cut back by 8 bases and J by 5 bases. The germline CDR1 and CDR2 sequences are ENHRY and SYGVKD. The CDR3 is CAIGTGVTGELFF. The CDR3 nucleotides read TGTGCCATCGGGACAGGGGTGACCGGGGAGCTGTTTTTT.

The chain has TRBV11-2 and TRBJ2-7; 16 positions match TRBD2. Unmatched junction bases numbered 9, after V lost 1 base and J lost 3 bases. The germline CDR1 and CDR2 sequences are SGHAT and FQNNGV. CDR3 length: 19 amino acids. The CDR3 DNA reads as TGTGCCAGCAGCTTAGTGGGGACTAGCGGGAGGGCCTTCATCTACGAGCAGTACTTC. Its protein product is CASSLVGTSGRAFIYEQYF.

This clonotype was recorded only once. The chain uses TRBV2 and TRBJ2-4; D gene unclear. There are 14 residues in the CDR3. The germline CDR1 and CDR2 sequences are SNHLY and FYNNEI. With 4 bases removed from V and 4 bases from J, the gap between germline ends came to 11 bases. CDR3 DNA: TGTGCCAGCAGTGCCGACTCCGAGAAAAACATTCAGTACTTC. It encodes CASSADSEKNIQYF. Full variable domain (remainder filled in from reference TRBV2 and TRBJ2-4): EPEVTQTPSHQVTQMGQEVILRCVPISNHLYFYWYRQILGQKVEFLVSFYNNEISEKSEIFDDQFSVERPDGSNFTLKIRSTKLEDSAMYFCASSADSEKNIQYFGAGTRLSVL.

J is TRBJ1-1 and V is TRBV12-3 or TRBV12-4, with D uncertain. The CDR3 extends over 12 amino acids. The V end lost 3 bases, the J end lost 5 bases, and 7 bases lay between the germline ends. CDR3 DNA: TGTGCCAGCAGTTTTAGTGGTACTGAAGCTTTCTTT. Translated, it gives CASSFSGTEAFF.

The chain carries TRBV27 and TRBJ1-2; 12 positions agree with TRBD1. Germline assignment: CDR1 MNHEY and CDR2 SMNVEV (reference sequence). CDR3 length: 16 residues. The V and J ends lost 5 bases and 2 bases, in that order; junction bases with no gene match: 6. The CDR3 nucleotides are TGTGCCAGCAGTCCCGGGACAGGGGGCCGAAACTATGGCTACACCTTC. Encoded protein: CASSPGTGGRNYGYTF.

This clonotype was seen repeatedly, ten times or more. The chain recombines TRBV7-9 with TRBJ2-2; no clear D gene. Trimming left V 4 bases short and J 0 bases short, with 6 bases between. In germline, CDR1 is SEHNR, CDR2 FQNEAQ (reference sequence). CDR3 length equals 14 residues. The DNA for the CDR3 is TGTGCCAGCAGCTCCCGAGCGAACACCGGGGAGCTGTTTTTT. Encoded protein: CASSSRANTGELFF. Full variable domain (remainder filled in from reference TRBV7-9 and TRBJ2-2): DTGVSQNPRHKITKRGQNVTFRCDPISEHNRLYWYRQTLGQGPEFLTYFQNEAQLEKSRLLSDRFSAERPKGSFSTLEIQRTEQGDSAMYLCASSSRANTGELFFGEGSRLTVL.

The chain has TRBV6-1 and TRBJ1-5; the D gene is possibly TRBD1 (5 bases). Germline lookup yields CDR1 MNHNS and CDR2 SASEGT. CDR3 length: 13 amino acids. V was cut by 5 bases and J by 4 bases, with 9 bases left in between. The chain's CDR3 is CASSRDGNQPQHF. The CDR3 bases are TGTGCCAGCAGTAGGGACGGAAATCAGCCCCAGCATTTT.

This clonotype has at least ten counts. The chain couples TRBV7-2 to TRBJ1-1, with D possibly TRBD1 on 6 matching bases. V was clipped by 5 bases and J by 7 bases, with 8 bases between them. Germline V gene sequence: CDR1 SGHTA, CDR2 FQGNSA. This CDR3 has 11 residues. Here the CDR3 reads CASSRTVEAFF. The CDR3 coding sequence is TGTGCCAGCAGCAGGACAGTTGAAGCTTTCTTT.

This chain joins TRBV7-2 and TRBJ1-1; 11 positions match TRBD1. J was trimmed by 3 bases and V by 8 bases; bases with no gene match: 2. Germline CDR1 reads SGHTA; CDR2 reads FQGNSA. The CDR3 has 13 residues. This CDR3 reads CASQGQGDTEAFF. Written as DNA, the CDR3 is TGTGCCAGCCAGGGACAGGGGGACACTGAAGCTTTCTTT.

The V call is TRBV6-5, the J call TRBJ1-1, with D hard to call. The CDR3 is made up of 14 amino acids. Trimming took 3 bases from V and 0 from J, leaving 8 bases between them. Germline V CDR1 and CDR2: MNHEY, SVGAGI. The CDR3 region has the DNA TGTGCCAGCAGTTATAGGGAGATGAACACTGAAGCTTTCTTT. Protein product: CASSYREMNTEAFF.

This clonotype showed up many times. This chain uses TRBV29-1 with TRBJ1-1, with TRBD1 as a possible D gene (6 bases). The V end was cut by 6 bases, the J end by 5 bases, with 19 bases between. CDR3 length equals 14 residues. Germline V gene lookup returns CDR1 SQVTM and CDR2 ANQGSEA. CDR3 region: CSVVDSKEETEAFF. In DNA form, the CDR3 reads TGCAGCGTAGTGGACAGTAAGGAGGAAACTGAAGCTTTCTTT. Drawing the rest from reference TRBV29-1 and TRBJ1-1, the complete variable domain is SAVISQKPSRDICQRGTSLTIQCQVDSQVTMMFWYRQQPGQSLTLIATANQGSEATYESGFVIDKFPISRPNLTFSTLTVSNMSPEDSSIYLCSVVDSKEETEAFFGQGTRLTVV.

This sequence joins TRBV7-2 and TRBJ1-2, with TRBD1 matching 7 bases. The CDR3 consists of 14 residues. With V trimmed by 5 bases and J by 4 bases, 7 bases remained unmatched. Germline V lookup: CDR1 SGHTA, CDR2 FQGNSA. CDR3 residues: CASSTNRGSYGYTF. CDR3 nucleotides: TGTGCCAGCAGCACAAACAGGGGTTCCTATGGCTACACCTTC.